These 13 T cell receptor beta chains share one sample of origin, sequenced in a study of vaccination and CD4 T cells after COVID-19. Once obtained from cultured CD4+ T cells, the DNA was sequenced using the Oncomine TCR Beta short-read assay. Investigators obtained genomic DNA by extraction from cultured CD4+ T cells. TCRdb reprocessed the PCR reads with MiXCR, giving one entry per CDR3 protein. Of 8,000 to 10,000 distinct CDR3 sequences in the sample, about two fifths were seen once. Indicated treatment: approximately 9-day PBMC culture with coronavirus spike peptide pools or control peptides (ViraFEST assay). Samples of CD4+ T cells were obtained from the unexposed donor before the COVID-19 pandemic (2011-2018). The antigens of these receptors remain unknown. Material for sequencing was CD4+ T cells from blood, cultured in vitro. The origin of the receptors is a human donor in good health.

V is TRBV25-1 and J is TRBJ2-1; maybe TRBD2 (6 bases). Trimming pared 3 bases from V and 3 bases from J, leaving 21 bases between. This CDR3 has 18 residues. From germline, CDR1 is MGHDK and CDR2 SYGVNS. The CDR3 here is CASSDPSKGTGRYNEQFF. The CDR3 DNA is TGTGCCAGCAGTGACCCGTCGAAAGGGACTGGGCGCTACAATGAGCAGTTCTTC.

The DNA for the CDR3 is TGTGCCATCAGTGGTCGGAACACCGGGGAGCTGTTTTTT. Translating gives CAISGRNTGELFF. The chain uses TRBV10-3 and TRBJ2-2; D is uncertain. V was trimmed by 4 bases and J by 1 base, leaving 4 bases between them. Germline-derived CDR1 and CDR2 are ENHRY and SYGVKD. The CDR3 runs to 13 residues.

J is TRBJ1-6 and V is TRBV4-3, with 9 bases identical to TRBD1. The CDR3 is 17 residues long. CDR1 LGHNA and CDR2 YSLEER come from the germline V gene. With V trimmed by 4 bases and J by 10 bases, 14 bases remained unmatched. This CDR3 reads CASSLFPPGQGNSPLHF. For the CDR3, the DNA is TGCGCCAGCAGCCTTTTCCCCCCGGGACAGGGAAACTCACCCCTCCACTTT.

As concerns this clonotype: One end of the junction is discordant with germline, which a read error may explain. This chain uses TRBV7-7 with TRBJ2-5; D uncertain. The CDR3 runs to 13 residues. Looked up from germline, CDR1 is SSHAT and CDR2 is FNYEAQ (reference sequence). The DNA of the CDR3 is TGTGCTAGCAGCTTACGCCTCCAAGAGACCCAGTACTTC. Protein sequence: CASSLRLQETQYF.

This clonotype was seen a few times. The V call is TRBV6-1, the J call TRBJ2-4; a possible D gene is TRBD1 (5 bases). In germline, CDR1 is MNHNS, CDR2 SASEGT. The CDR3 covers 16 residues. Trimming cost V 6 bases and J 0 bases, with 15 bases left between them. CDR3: CASRKDPTGAKNIQYF. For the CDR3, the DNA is TGTGCCAGCAGGAAGGACCCTACAGGAGCCAAAAACATTCAGTACTTC.

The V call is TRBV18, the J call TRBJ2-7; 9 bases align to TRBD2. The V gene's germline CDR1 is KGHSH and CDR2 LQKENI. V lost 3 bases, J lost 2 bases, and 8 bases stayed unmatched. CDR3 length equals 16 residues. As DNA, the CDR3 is TGTGCCAGCTCACCCACCCCGGCTAGCGGGACCTACGAGCAGTACTTC. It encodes CASSPTPASGTYEQYF.

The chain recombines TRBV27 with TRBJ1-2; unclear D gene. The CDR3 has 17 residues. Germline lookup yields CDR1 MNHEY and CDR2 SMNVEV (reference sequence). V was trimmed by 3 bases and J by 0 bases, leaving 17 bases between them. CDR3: CASSFSPSSTANYGYTF. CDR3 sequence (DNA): TGTGCCAGCAGTTTCAGCCCGTCCTCAACCGCTAACTATGGCTACACCTTC.

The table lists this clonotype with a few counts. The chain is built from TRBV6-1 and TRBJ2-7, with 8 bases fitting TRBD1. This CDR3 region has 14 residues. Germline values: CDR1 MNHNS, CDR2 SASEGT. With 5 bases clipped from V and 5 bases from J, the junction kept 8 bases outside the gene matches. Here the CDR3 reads CASSLQGGENEQYF. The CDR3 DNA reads TGTGCCAGCAGTCTACAGGGGGGAGAAAACGAGCAGTACTTC.

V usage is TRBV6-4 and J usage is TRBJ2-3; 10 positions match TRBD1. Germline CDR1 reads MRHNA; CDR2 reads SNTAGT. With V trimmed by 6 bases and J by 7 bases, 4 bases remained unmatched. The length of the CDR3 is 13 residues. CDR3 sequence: CASRRDRGYTQYF. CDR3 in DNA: TGTGCCAGCAGGAGGGACAGGGGATATACGCAGTATTTT.

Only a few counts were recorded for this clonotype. The CDR3, as DNA: TGTGCCAGCAGCTTACCCGCGGGAGGACCCACAGATACGCAGTATTTT. Protein sequence: CASSLPAGGPTDTQYF. V and J are TRBV7-3 and TRBJ2-3; 8 nucleotides agree with TRBD2. Germline V gives CDR1 SGHTA, CDR2 FQGTGA. Losses at the gene ends were 2 bases for V and 2 bases for J; bases not matched to a gene: 6. CDR3 length: 16 amino acids.

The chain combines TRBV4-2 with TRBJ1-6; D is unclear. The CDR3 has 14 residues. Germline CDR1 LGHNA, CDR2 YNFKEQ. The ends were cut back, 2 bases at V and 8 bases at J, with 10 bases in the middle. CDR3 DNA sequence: TGTGCCAGCAGCCAACTCTGGGGTTATTCACCCCTCCACTTT. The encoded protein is CASSQLWGYSPLHF.

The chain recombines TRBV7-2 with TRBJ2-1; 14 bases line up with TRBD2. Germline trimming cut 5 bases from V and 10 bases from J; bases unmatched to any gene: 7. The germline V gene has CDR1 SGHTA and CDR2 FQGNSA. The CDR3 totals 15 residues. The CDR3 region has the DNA TGTGCCAGCAGCAAAAGACTAGCGGGAGGGAAGGAGCAGTTCTTC. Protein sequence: CASSKRLAGGKEQFF.

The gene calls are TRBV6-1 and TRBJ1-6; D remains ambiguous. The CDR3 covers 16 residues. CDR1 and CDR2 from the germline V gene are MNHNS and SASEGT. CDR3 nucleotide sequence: TGTGCTATCGAAGGTGCGACACATTACTATAATTCACCCCTCCACTTT. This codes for CAIEGATHYYNSPLHF.